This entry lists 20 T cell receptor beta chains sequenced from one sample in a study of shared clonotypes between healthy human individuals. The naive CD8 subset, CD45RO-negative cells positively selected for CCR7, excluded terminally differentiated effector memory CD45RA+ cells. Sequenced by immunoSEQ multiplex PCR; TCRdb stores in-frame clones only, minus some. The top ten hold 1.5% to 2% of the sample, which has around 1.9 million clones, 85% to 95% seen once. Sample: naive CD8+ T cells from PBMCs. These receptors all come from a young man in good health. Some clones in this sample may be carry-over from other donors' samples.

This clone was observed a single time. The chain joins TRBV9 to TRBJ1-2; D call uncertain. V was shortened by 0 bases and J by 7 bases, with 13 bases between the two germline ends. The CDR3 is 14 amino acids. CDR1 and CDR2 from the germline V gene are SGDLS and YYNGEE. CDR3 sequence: CASSVEGGNRGYTF. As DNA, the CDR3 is TGTGCCAGCAGCGTAGAAGGAGGGAACCGTGGCTACACCTTC.

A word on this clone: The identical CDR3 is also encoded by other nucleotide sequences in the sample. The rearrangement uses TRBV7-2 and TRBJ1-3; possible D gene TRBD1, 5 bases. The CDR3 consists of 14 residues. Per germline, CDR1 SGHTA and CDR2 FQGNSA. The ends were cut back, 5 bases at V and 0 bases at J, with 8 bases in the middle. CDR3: CASSRRGSGNTIYF. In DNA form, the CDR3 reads TGTGCCAGCAGCCGGAGGGGCTCTGGAAACACCATATATTTT.

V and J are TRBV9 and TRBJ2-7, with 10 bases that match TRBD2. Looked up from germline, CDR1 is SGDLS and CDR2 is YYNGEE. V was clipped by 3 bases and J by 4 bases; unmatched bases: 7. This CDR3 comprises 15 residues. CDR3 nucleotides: TGTGCCAGCAGCGAGGGAAGCGGGAGGGGGTACGAGCAGTACTTC. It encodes CASSEGSGRGYEQYF.

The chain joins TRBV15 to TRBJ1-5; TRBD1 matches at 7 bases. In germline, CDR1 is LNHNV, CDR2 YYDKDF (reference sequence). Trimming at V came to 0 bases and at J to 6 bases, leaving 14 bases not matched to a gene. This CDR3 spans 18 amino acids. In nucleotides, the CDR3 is TGTGCCACCAGCAGAGATATCCCTCTAAGGGGGCAGGGTCAGCCCCAGCATTTT. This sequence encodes CATSRDIPLRGQGQPQHF.

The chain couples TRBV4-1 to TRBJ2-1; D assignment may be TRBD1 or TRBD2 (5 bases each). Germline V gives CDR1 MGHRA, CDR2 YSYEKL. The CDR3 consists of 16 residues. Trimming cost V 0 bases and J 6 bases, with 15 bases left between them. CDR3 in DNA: TGCGCCAGCAGCCAAGATGGGACCAGAGGTGGCAATGAGCAGTTCTTC. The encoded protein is CASSQDGTRGGNEQFF.

This CDR3 reads CASYGTKGKFF. CDR3 DNA: TGTGCCAGTTACGGGACCAAGGGGAAGTTCTTC. This chain links TRBV19 with TRBJ2-1; either TRBD1 or TRBD2 may supply D (5 bases each). Germline V gene sequence: CDR1 LNHDA, CDR2 SQIVND (reference sequence). Trimming removed 8 bases at V and 14 bases at J, with 16 bases between. This CDR3 has 11 residues.

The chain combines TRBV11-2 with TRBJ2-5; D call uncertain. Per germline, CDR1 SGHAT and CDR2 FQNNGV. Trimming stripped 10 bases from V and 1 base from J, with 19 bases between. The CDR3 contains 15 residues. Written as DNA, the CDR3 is TGTGCCACCCCCTCCCCGCACGGCCGCCAAGAGACCCAGTACTTC. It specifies CATPSPHGRQETQYF.

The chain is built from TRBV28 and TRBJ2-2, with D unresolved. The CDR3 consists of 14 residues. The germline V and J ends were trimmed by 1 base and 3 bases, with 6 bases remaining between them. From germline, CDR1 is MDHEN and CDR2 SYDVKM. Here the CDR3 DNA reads TGTGCCAGCAGTTTATTTTTGGACACCGGGGAGCTGTTTTTT. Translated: CASSLFLDTGELFF.

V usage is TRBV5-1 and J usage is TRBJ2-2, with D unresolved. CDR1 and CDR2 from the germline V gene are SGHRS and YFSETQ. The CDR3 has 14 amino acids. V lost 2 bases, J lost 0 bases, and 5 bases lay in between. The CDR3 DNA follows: TGCGCCAGCAGCTTTGAAGCGAACACCGGGGAGCTGTTTTTT. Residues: CASSFEANTGELFF.

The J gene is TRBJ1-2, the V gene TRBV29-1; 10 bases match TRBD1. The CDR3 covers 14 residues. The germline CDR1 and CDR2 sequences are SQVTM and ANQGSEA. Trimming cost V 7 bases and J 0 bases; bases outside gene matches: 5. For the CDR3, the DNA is TGCAGCGCTGTGGGACAGGGGACTAACTATGGCTACACCTTC. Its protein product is CSAVGQGTNYGYTF.

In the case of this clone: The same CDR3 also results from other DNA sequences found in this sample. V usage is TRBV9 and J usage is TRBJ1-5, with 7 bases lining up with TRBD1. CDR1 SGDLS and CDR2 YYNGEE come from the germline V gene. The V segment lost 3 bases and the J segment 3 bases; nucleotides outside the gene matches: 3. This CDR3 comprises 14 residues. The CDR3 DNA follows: TGTGCCAGCAGCGGAGGGGGCGTCAATCAGCCCCAGCATTTT. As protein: CASSGGGVNQPQHF. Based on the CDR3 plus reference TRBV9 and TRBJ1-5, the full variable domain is DSGVTQTPKHLITATGQRVTLRCSPRSGDLSVYWYQQSLDQGLQFLIQYYNGEERAKGNILERFSAQQFPDLHSELNLSSLELGDSALYFCASSGGGVNQPQHFGDGTRLSIL.

CDR3 loop: CATAWTGGAGANVLTF. The CDR3 bases are TGTGCCACCGCCTGGACAGGGGGCGCTGGGGCCAACGTCCTGACTTTC. The gene calls are TRBV27 and TRBJ2-6; 11 bases match TRBD1. CDR3 size: 16 residues. V lost 10 bases, J lost 2 bases, and 7 bases stayed unmatched. Germline V gives CDR1 MNHEY, CDR2 SMNVEV (reference sequence).

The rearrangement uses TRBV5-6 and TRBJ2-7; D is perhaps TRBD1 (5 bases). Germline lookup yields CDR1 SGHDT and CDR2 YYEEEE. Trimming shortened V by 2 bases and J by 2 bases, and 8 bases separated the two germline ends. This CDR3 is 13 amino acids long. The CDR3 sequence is CASSFGAAYEQYF. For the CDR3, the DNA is TGTGCCAGCAGCTTTGGGGCGGCCTACGAGCAGTACTTC.

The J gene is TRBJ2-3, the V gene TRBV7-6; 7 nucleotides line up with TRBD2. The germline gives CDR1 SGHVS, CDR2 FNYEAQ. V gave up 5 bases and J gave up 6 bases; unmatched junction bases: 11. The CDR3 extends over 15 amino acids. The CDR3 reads CASSPLADHGDTQYF. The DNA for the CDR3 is TGTGCCAGCAGCCCCCTAGCGGACCATGGGGATACGCAGTATTTT.

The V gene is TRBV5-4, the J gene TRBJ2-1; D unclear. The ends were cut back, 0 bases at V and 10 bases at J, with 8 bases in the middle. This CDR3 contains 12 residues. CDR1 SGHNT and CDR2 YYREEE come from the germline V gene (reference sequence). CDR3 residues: CASSLGAGEQFF. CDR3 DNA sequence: TGTGCCAGCAGCTTGGGGGCAGGCGAGCAGTTCTTC.

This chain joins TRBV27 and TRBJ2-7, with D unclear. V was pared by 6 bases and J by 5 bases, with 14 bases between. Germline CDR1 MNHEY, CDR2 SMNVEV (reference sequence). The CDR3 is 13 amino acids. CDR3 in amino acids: CASSPLTWDEQYF. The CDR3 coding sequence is TGTGCCAGCAGCCCCTTAACCTGGGACGAGCAGTACTTC.

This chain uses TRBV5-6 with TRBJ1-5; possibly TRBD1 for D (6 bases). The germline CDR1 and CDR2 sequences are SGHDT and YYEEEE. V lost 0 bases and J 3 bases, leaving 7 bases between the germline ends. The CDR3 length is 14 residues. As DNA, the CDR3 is TGTGCCAGCAGCTTGGGACAGGACAATCAGCCCCAGCATTTT. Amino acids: CASSLGQDNQPQHF.

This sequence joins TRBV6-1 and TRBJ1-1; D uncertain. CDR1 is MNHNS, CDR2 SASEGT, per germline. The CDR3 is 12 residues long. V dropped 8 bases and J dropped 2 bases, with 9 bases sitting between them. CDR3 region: CASHGRNTEAFF. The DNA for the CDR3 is TGTGCCAGCCATGGCAGAAACACTGAAGCTTTCTTT.

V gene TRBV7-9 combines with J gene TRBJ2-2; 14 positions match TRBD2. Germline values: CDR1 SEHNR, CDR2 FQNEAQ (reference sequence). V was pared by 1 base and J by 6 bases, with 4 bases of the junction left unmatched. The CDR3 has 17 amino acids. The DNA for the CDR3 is TGTGCCAGCAGCTTAGTGACTAGCGGGAGGGCGGCCGGGGAGCTGTTTTTT. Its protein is CASSLVTSGRAAGELFF.

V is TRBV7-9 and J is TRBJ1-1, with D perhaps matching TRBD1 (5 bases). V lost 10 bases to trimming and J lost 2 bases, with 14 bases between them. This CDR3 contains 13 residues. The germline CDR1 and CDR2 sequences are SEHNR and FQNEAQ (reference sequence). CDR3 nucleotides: TGTGCCACCACAGGACTGACTAACACTGAAGCTTTCTTT. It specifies CATTGLTNTEAFF.